The source of this T cell receptor (beta chain) is a study of response to subunit inactivated influenza vaccine. Using its own MiXCR run on the RT-PCR reads, TCRdb lists one record per CDR3 protein. This table holds 650,000 to 800,000 distinct CDR3 sequences, about 15% found once. Overall study results and limits: After each seasonal influenza vaccination, few new T cells are recruited, the authors suggested.

In its sample, this clonotype was seen many times. The antigen is undetermined. The V gene end was trimmed by 1 base and the J gene end by 6 bases; junction bases not matched to a gene: 11. This CDR3 is built from 16 residues. Per germline, CDR1 MNHEY and CDR2 SMNVEV (reference sequence). This sample comprised PBMCs from blood, obtained 14 days before vaccination. The rearrangement links TRBV27 to TRBJ2-7; TRBD2 matches 8 bases. The receptor was derived from a man between 45 and 60 years old who received an inactivated influenza vaccine. The CDR3 loop reads CASSLLVGRAPLEQYF. The CDR3 region has the DNA TGTGCCAGCAGTTTATTGGTCGGGAGGGCCCCTCTCGAGCAGTACTTC.